This is a list of T cell receptor beta chains from one sample in a study of cytomegalovirus exposure and HLA in healthy donors. Method: immunoSEQ multiplex PCR; TCRdb's copy keeps in-frame clones and lacks some. This repertoire shows around 230,000 clones, about 85% found once; its top ten account for approximately 0.24%. Material: PBMCs. The receptors stem from a girl aged 2 to 9 in good health and CMV-seronegative. CDR3s include the opening cysteine and the closing phenylalanine or tryptophan. Each record gives: clone size, V gene, D gene, J gene, CDR3 protein, CDR3 DNA. The D gene is left open where the match is weak. Rows give clone size only sometimes, using once, few, many, or a class for an expanded clone.

clone_size: .; v_call: TRBV5-8; d_call: TRBD1; j_call: TRBJ1-1; cdr3_aa: CASSLRSFRGDTEAFF; cdr3_nt: TGTGCCAGCAGCTTGCGGAGCTTCAGGGGGGACACTGAAGCTTTCTTT
clone_size: .; v_call: TRBV18; d_call: .; j_call: TRBJ2-3; cdr3_aa: CASSTRTSIGADTQYF; cdr3_nt: TGTGCCAGCTCGACAAGGACATCTATTGGCGCAGATACGCAGTATTTT
clone_size: few; v_call: TRBV10-3; d_call: TRBD1; j_call: TRBJ2-5; cdr3_aa: CAISESSTGGETQYF; cdr3_nt: TGTGCCATCAGTGAGTCGAGCACAGGGGGAGAGACCCAGTACTTC
clone_size: few; v_call: TRBV7-9; d_call: TRBD1; j_call: TRBJ1-2; cdr3_aa: CASSLDRDVYGYTF; cdr3_nt: TGTGCCAGCAGCCTGGACAGGGACGTCTATGGCTACACCTTC
clone_size: .; v_call: TRBV5-6; d_call: .; j_call: TRBJ2-2; cdr3_aa: CASSLAEGTGELFF; cdr3_nt: TGTGCCAGCAGCTTGGCCGAGGGCACCGGGGAGCTGTTTTTT
clone_size: .; v_call: TRBV19; d_call: TRBD2; j_call: TRBJ2-7; cdr3_aa: CASSIGLAGRSYEQYF; cdr3_nt: TGTGCCAGTAGTATAGGACTAGCAGGTCGCTCCTACGAGCAGTACTTC
clone_size: once; v_call: TRBV6-1; d_call: TRBD2; j_call: TRBJ2-4; cdr3_aa: CASSDLLGSSGKNIQYF; cdr3_nt: TGTGCCAGCAGTGACCTTTTAGGGTCTAGCGGAAAAAACATTCAGTACTTC
clone_size: .; v_call: TRBV30; d_call: .; j_call: TRBJ2-7; cdr3_aa: CAWTPGQTYEQYF; cdr3_nt: TGTGCCTGGACCCCTGGACAGACCTACGAGCAGTACTTC
clone_size: .; v_call: TRBV11-2; d_call: TRBD1; j_call: TRBJ1-2; cdr3_aa: CASSSTRQGGYGYTF; cdr3_nt: TGTGCCAGCAGCTCGACCCGACAGGGAGGCTATGGCTACACCTTC
clone_size: .; v_call: TRBV14; d_call: .; j_call: TRBJ2-7; cdr3_aa: CASSQDRPGAGTYEQYF; cdr3_nt: TGTGCCAGCAGCCAAGATCGTCCAGGGGCCGGAACCTACGAGCAGTACTTC
clone_size: once; v_call: TRBV27; d_call: .; j_call: TRBJ2-7; cdr3_aa: CASNRMEEQYF; cdr3_nt: TGTGCCAGCAACCGGATGGAGGAGCAGTACTTC
clone_size: .; v_call: TRBV5-4; d_call: .; j_call: TRBJ2-3; cdr3_aa: CASSRTSSTDTQYF; cdr3_nt: TGTGCCAGCAGCCGGACTTCCTCCACAGATACGCAGTATTTT
clone_size: .; v_call: TRBV6-5; d_call: .; j_call: TRBJ2-1; cdr3_aa: CASMRGPGNEQFF; cdr3_nt: TGTGCCAGCATGCGGGGGCCGGGGAATGAGCAGTTCTTC
clone_size: once; v_call: TRBV5-6; d_call: .; j_call: TRBJ2-3; cdr3_aa: CASSLRRSTDTQYF; cdr3_nt: TGTGCCAGCAGCTTGCGGCGGAGCACAGATACGCAGTATTTT
clone_size: .; v_call: TRBV7-9; d_call: .; j_call: TRBJ2-1; cdr3_aa: CASSFQDNEQFF; cdr3_nt: TGTGCCAGCAGCTTCCAGGATAATGAGCAGTTCTTC
clone_size: .; v_call: TRBV27; d_call: .; j_call: TRBJ1-1; cdr3_aa: CASELTGNFITEAFF; cdr3_nt: TGTGCCAGCGAACTCACAGGGAATTTTATCACTGAAGCTTTCTTT
clone_size: .; v_call: TRBV5-5; d_call: .; j_call: TRBJ2-3; cdr3_aa: CASSRDLFTDTQYF; cdr3_nt: TGTGCCAGCAGCCGGGACTTATTCACAGATACGCAGTATTTT
clone_size: .; v_call: TRBV2; d_call: .; j_call: TRBJ1-4; cdr3_aa: CASSGSSTNEKLFF; cdr3_nt: TGTGCCAGCAGTGGGAGCTCAACTAATGAAAAACTGTTTTTT
clone_size: .; v_call: TRBV5-1; d_call: .; j_call: TRBJ1-1; cdr3_aa: CASSLAVGGNTEAFF; cdr3_nt: TGCGCCAGCAGCTTGGCCGTAGGGGGGAACACTGAAGCTTTCTTT
clone_size: .; v_call: TRBV6-1; d_call: TRBD2; j_call: TRBJ2-3; cdr3_aa: CASSDTPTAGGPNTQYF; cdr3_nt: TGTGCCAGCAGTGACACACCCACTGCGGGGGGGCCAAATACGCAGTATTTT
clone_size: .; v_call: TRBV4-1; d_call: .; j_call: TRBJ2-3; cdr3_aa: CASRAGAQPDTQYF; cdr3_nt: TGCGCCAGCAGGGCAGGGGCCCAACCAGATACGCAGTATTTT
clone_size: .; v_call: TRBV29-1; d_call: TRBD1; j_call: TRBJ2-4; cdr3_aa: CSARDRAKNIQYF; cdr3_nt: TGCAGCGCCCGGGACAGGGCCAAAAACATTCAGTACTTC
clone_size: .; v_call: TRBV4-2; d_call: TRBD2; j_call: TRBJ2-7; cdr3_aa: CASSQVGSAGGPIEQYF; cdr3_nt: TGTGCCAGCAGCCAAGTCGGGAGCGCGGGGGGGCCCATCGAGCAGTACTTC
clone_size: .; v_call: TRBV14; d_call: .; j_call: TRBJ2-1; cdr3_aa: CASSRGNEQFF; cdr3_nt: TGTGCCAGCAGCCGAGGTAATGAGCAGTTCTTC
clone_size: .; v_call: TRBV6-5; d_call: TRBD1; j_call: TRBJ2-7; cdr3_aa: CASSLPGGHSGEQYF; cdr3_nt: TGTGCCAGCAGTCTGCCAGGGGGCCATTCTGGCGAGCAGTACTTC
clone_size: .; v_call: TRBV5-1; d_call: .; j_call: TRBJ2-5; cdr3_aa: CASSSVPGSQETQYF; cdr3_nt: TGCGCCAGCAGCTCCGTTCCGGGGAGCCAAGAGACCCAGTACTTC
clone_size: .; v_call: TRBV6-5; d_call: .; j_call: TRBJ1-2; cdr3_aa: CASSYVQGSGYTF; cdr3_nt: TGTGCCAGCAGTTACGTCCAGGGGTCTGGCTACACCTTC
clone_size: .; v_call: TRBV7-7; d_call: TRBD2; j_call: TRBJ2-5; cdr3_aa: CASSSAGVETQYF; cdr3_nt: TGTGCCAGCAGTTCAGCGGGGGTGGAGACCCAGTACTTC
clone_size: .; v_call: TRBV7-9; d_call: .; j_call: TRBJ1-3; cdr3_aa: CASSSQGNTIYF; cdr3_nt: TGTGCCAGCAGCTCACAGGGAAACACCATATATTTT
clone_size: once; v_call: TRBV5-1; d_call: .; j_call: TRBJ2-7; cdr3_aa: CASSPEGPYEQYF; cdr3_nt: TGCGCCAGCAGCCCGGAGGGTCCCTACGAGCAGTACTTC
clone_size: .; v_call: TRBV30; d_call: TRBD1; j_call: TRBJ2-7; cdr3_aa: CAWSVQGLSYEQYF; cdr3_nt: TGTGCCTGGAGTGTACAGGGGTTATCCTACGAGCAGTACTTC
clone_size: .; v_call: TRBV7-9; d_call: .; j_call: TRBJ2-5; cdr3_aa: CASSIIQTHQETQYF; cdr3_nt: TGTGCCAGCAGCATAATACAGACGCACCAAGAGACCCAGTACTTC
clone_size: .; v_call: TRBV6-1; d_call: TRBD2; j_call: TRBJ2-1; cdr3_aa: CASSETLLAGVRNEFF; cdr3_nt: TGTGCCAGCAGTGAAACCCTACTAGCGGGAGTTCGTAATGAGTTCTTC
clone_size: .; v_call: TRBV2; d_call: .; j_call: TRBJ2-1; cdr3_aa: CASSVTGSYNEQFF; cdr3_nt: TGTGCCAGCAGTGTAACAGGGTCGTACAATGAGCAGTTCTTC
clone_size: .; v_call: TRBV6-1; d_call: TRBD1; j_call: TRBJ2-5; cdr3_aa: CASGASQGKETQYF; cdr3_nt: TGTGCCAGCGGGGCGTCACAGGGGAAAGAGACCCAGTACTTC
clone_size: .; v_call: TRBV14; d_call: .; j_call: TRBJ1-2; cdr3_aa: CASSQDREGKGYTF; cdr3_nt: TGTGCCAGCAGCCAAGACAGGGAGGGGAAGGGCTACACCTTC
clone_size: once; v_call: TRBV4-2; d_call: .; j_call: TRBJ2-5; cdr3_aa: CASNRGGYDQETQYF; cdr3_nt: TGTGCCAGCAATCGCGGCGGGTATGACCAAGAGACCCAGTACTTC
clone_size: .; v_call: TRBV27; d_call: .; j_call: TRBJ2-2; cdr3_aa: CASSSRGWTGELFF; cdr3_nt: TGTGCCAGCAGTTCGCGGGGTTGGACCGGGGAGCTGTTTTTT
clone_size: .; v_call: TRBV5-4; d_call: TRBD1; j_call: TRBJ1-6; cdr3_aa: CASRSRGQGMDSPLHF; cdr3_nt: TGTGCCAGCAGGTCGCGGGGACAGGGGATGGATTCACCCCTCCACTTT
clone_size: .; v_call: TRBV6-5; d_call: .; j_call: TRBJ1-2; cdr3_aa: CASRSREWAVYGYTF; cdr3_nt: TGTGCCAGCAGAAGTCGCGAATGGGCAGTCTATGGCTACACCTTC
clone_size: .; v_call: TRBV7-8; d_call: .; j_call: TRBJ1-4; cdr3_aa: CAVGSYNEKLFF; cdr3_nt: TGTGCCGTCGGGTCATACAATGAAAAACTGTTTTTT
clone_size: .; v_call: TRBV5-4; d_call: TRBD1; j_call: TRBJ2-7; cdr3_aa: CASSPLTGGGRRDEQYF; cdr3_nt: TGTGCCAGCAGTCCACTGACAGGGGGCGGCCGCCGGGACGAGCAGTACTTC
clone_size: .; v_call: TRBV5-1; d_call: TRBD1; j_call: TRBJ2-5; cdr3_aa: CASQTGRTGETQYF; cdr3_nt: TGCGCCAGCCAGACAGGCAGGACAGGAGAGACCCAGTACTTC
clone_size: few; v_call: TRBV27; d_call: .; j_call: TRBJ1-1; cdr3_aa: CASRLKASDSLNTEAFF; cdr3_nt: TGTGCCAGCAGATTGAAAGCCTCGGACAGCCTGAACACTGAAGCTTTCTTT
clone_size: few; v_call: TRBV27; d_call: TRBD2; j_call: TRBJ2-1; cdr3_aa: CASHPGGSPFNEQFF; cdr3_nt: TGTGCCAGCCACCCCGGGGGGTCCCCATTCAATGAGCAGTTCTTC
clone_size: .; v_call: TRBV4-2; d_call: .; j_call: TRBJ2-3; cdr3_aa: CASSQATARTDTQYF; cdr3_nt: TGTGCCAGCAGCCAAGCGACAGCCCGGACAGATACGCAGTATTTT
clone_size: .; v_call: TRBV4-2; d_call: .; j_call: TRBJ2-1; cdr3_aa: CASSGGVAGHNEQFF; cdr3_nt: TGTGCCAGCAGCGGAGGGGTTGCGGGACACAATGAGCAGTTCTTC
clone_size: .; v_call: TRBV7-9; d_call: .; j_call: TRBJ1-1; cdr3_aa: CASSSSGSEAFF; cdr3_nt: TGTGCCAGCAGCTCCTCCGGGAGTGAAGCTTTCTTT
clone_size: .; v_call: TRBV27; d_call: TRBD1; j_call: TRBJ1-2; cdr3_aa: CASSLLDRRDGYTF; cdr3_nt: TGTGCCAGCAGTTTATTGGACAGGAGGGATGGCTACACCTTC
clone_size: .; v_call: TRBV5-8; d_call: TRBD1; j_call: TRBJ1-5; cdr3_aa: CASSPTDRGHSNQPQHF; cdr3_nt: TGTGCCAGCAGCCCAACCGACAGGGGGCATAGCAATCAGCCCCAGCATTTT
clone_size: .; v_call: TRBV4-1; d_call: TRBD1; j_call: TRBJ1-1; cdr3_aa: CASSPNRQGAQGWGIYTEAFF; cdr3_nt: TGCGCCAGCAGCCCGAACAGACAGGGGGCTCAGGGTTGGGGGATCTACACTGAAGCTTTCTTT
clone_size: .; v_call: TRBV5-6; d_call: TRBD2; j_call: TRBJ2-3; cdr3_aa: CASSLQLAGVDTQYF; cdr3_nt: TGTGCCAGCAGCTTGCAACTAGCGGGAGTGGATACGCAGTATTTT
clone_size: .; v_call: TRBV10-2; d_call: TRBD1; j_call: TRBJ2-3; cdr3_aa: CASSESHRGRDTQYF; cdr3_nt: TGCGCCAGCAGTGAGTCGCACAGGGGGCGGGATACGCAGTATTTT
clone_size: .; v_call: TRBV27; d_call: .; j_call: TRBJ2-3; cdr3_aa: CASSLFGGRWGTDMQYF; cdr3_nt: TGTGCCAGCAGTTTATTTGGGGGCCGGTGGGGCACAGATATGCAGTATTTT
clone_size: .; v_call: TRBV15; d_call: .; j_call: TRBJ1-2; cdr3_aa: CATSRTPLANYGYTF; cdr3_nt: TGTGCCACCAGCAGAACTCCACTAGCTAACTATGGCTACACCTTC